This TCR beta chain was captured by sequencing in a study of human T cells and chemical hapten exposure (dated by TCRdb to 2020 to 2023). For context, the study as a whole: For sensitization, 2% DPC in acetone was applied to a roughly 2 cm by roughly 2 cm area of upper inner arm skin. Patch testing was done on the upper back using Finn chambers containing 0.01% DPC, and results were scored after 6 days according to International Contact Dermatitis Research Group standards. About 30 alopecia patients provided blood for TCR sequencing at one to four time points (pre-sensitization, 2, 6 and 24 weeks). Peripheral blood TCR repertoire changes were tracked in vivo in alopecia patients during primary and secondary sensitization to the hapten diphenylcyclopropenone (DPC). Throughout the study period of around 25 weeks, patients also received therapeutic DPC doses to the scalp every week. The libraries were sequenced as a pool, and the TCR yield per sample differed mostly because of small variations in library volumes within the pool. Most of the patients in the cohort were female, and the cohort covered alopecia areata with under or over 50% scalp involvement, alopecia totalis and alopecia universalis. Blood samples were taken from patients before sensitization (week 0) and at 2, 6 and about 24 weeks after DPC sensitization.

The intended sense of this specimen's time point label: pre-sensitization, week 0. What the treatment or condition label conveys for this sample: therapeutic diphenylcyclopropenone sensitization with weekly scalp DPC. At every patch-test visit, the blood draw took place before the patch test was put on. Patients were eligible if aged 18 to 70, diagnosed with alopecia and judged suitable for DPC therapy, and pregnant patients were excluded. Unfractionated whole blood was collected in Tempus Blood RNA tubes, and total RNA was extracted from that blood. Summary of the overall study and its limitations: After repeated subsampling, changes were observed in the strength of the expansion versus patch-test correlation and in the threshold at which the correlation became significant. Because all patients had alopecia, a presumed autoimmune disease, the immune response of the patients might differ from that of healthy individuals. DPC sensitization did not change the number of TCRs with a frequency above 1 in 1000, and there was no evidence of changes in global repertoire structure. Significantly more large CDR3 similarity clusters were formed by expanded TCRs than by pre-sensitization or healthy control sets, consistent with antigen-driven responses. The number of PT1 expanded TCRs positively correlated with patch test score, significant at thresholds 8, 16 and 32 but not 4.

This clonotype was picked up many times. This receptor's antigen is unknown. No qualities accompany the bases; no much larger clone lies one base away. Taken from the germline V gene, the CDR1 and CDR2 loops are SNHLY and FYNNEI. Including the terminal cysteine and phenylalanine, the CDR3 comprises 12 residues. Only the CDR3 DNA stays, 36 bases, in frame from base 1. A distance of 11 bases separates the germline ends of V and J, which lose 7 bases and 5 bases respectively. Receptor amplification or capture employed RACE. TCRdb lists the instrument as NextSeq 500. During library preparation, unique molecular identifiers were attached to individual cDNA molecules so that TCRs could be counted quantitatively and reproducibly. For every blood RNA sample, sequencing covered both the TCR alpha and TCR beta chains. Per the authors' processing: Samples had a median of roughly 99,000 TCRs, with a range from about 20,000 to 690,600. V, J and CDR3 annotation of the TCR reads was carried out using the Decombinator software suite. To make PS versus PT1 abundance plots, every sample was subsampled to the same number of TCRs (28,000). TCRs were defined as expanded if absent before sensitization and observed at least eight times at the 2-week time point. Using fastp at Q25 and MiXCR, TCRdb reprocessed the public reads and kept productive beta chains. Records with the same CDR3 protein are collapsed into one entry carrying the most frequent genes and DNA. TCRdb's processing, not the authors', yielded these V and J calls. Present in this sample are about 110,000 distinct CDR3 sequences, more than 10% of which were seen just once. 1.5% to 2% of the sample is held by the ten biggest clonotypes.

Sequences were derived from whole blood, sampled in connection with sensitization to the hapten diphenylcyclopropenone (DPC). The rearranged segments are TRBV2 and TRBJ1-1; too little of a D gene remains to name it. This TCR derives from a woman aged 45-65 years with alopecia areata. Some clones in this sample may be carry-over from other donors' samples. The DNA sequence is given as TGTGCCAGCACCACCGGAGGAACTGAAGCTTTCTTT. Its protein is CASTTGGTEAFF.